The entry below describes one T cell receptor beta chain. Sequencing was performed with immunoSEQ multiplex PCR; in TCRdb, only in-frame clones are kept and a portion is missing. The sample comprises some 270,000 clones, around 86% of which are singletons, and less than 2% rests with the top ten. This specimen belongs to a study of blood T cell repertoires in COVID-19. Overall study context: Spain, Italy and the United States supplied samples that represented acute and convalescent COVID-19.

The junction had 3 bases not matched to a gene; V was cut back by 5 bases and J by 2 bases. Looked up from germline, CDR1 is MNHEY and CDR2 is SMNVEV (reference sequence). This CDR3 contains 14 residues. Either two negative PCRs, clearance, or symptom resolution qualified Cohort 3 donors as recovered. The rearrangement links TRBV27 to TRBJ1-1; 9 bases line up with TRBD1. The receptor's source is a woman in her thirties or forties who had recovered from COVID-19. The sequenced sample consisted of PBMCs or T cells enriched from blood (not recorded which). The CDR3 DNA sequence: TGTGCCAGCAGTAATACAGGGGGCAACACTGAAGCTTTCTTT. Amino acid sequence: CASSNTGGNTEAFF.